This TCR beta chain was identified during a study of PD-1 blockade in classical Hodgkin lymphoma. The sample's time point: cycle 4 day 1 (C4D1), after 6 weeks of nivolumab. Each of the patients experienced relapse following autologous stem cell transplantation, and their brentuximab vedotin exposure differed. Data came from immunoSEQ multiplex PCR; TCRdb stores just in-frame clones and leaves some out. Counted here are approximately 39,000 clones, about 80% occurring once; the ten biggest clones make up more than 8%. This clone appeared a single time. Germline assignment: CDR1 SGHAT and CDR2 FQNNGV. The CDR3 is made up of 12 amino acids. V was clipped by 1 base and J by 3 bases, with 4 bases between them.

The material was peripheral blood mononuclear cells (PBMCs), obtained before the fourth cycle of nivolumab. This chain links TRBV11-2 with TRBJ2-7; D unclear. This clonotype was sampled from a human donor with classical Hodgkin lymphoma. The CDR3, as DNA: TGTGCCAGCAGCTTAGGGAACTACGAGCAGTACTTC. As protein: CASSLGNYEQYF.